This T cell receptor beta chain stems from a study of T cells in Graves' hyperthyroidism and ophthalmopathy. As for the study in general: Prior to any treatment, at the point of initial diagnosis, peripheral blood was collected. Points from the study as a whole: Blood also carried most thyroid clonotypes expanded above 0.001.

TCR beta CDR3 regions were amplified from RNA. First-round RT-PCR of the TCR CDR3 relied on the HTBI primer set. One entry per CDR3 protein results from TCRdb running MiXCR on the multiplex PCR reads. The table shows 690,000 or so distinct CDR3 sequences, with over 15% occurring only once. Blood was obtained at the first hyperthyroidism diagnosis, which preceded any ophthalmopathy symptoms. With 3 bases removed from V and 7 bases from J, the gap between germline ends came to 10 bases. This CDR3 region has 12 residues. Germline loops: CDR1 SGDLS, CDR2 YYNGEE. This clonotype came up many times. As yet, its antigen is unknown.

Source material: blood. V usage is TRBV9 and J usage is TRBJ1-2; D not resolved. The clonotype originates from a woman aged 50 to 60 with Graves' hyperthyroidism that later progressed to Graves' ophthalmopathy. CDR3 coding DNA: TGTGCCAGCAGCGCAGACGCCAGTGGCTACACCTTC. Its translation: CASSADASGYTF.